The clone carrying this T cell receptor (beta chain) was recorded a few times. Its matching antigen is unknown. The data belong to a study of T cells in Graves' hyperthyroidism and ophthalmopathy. Overall study results and limits: Ophthalmopathy and stable hyperthyroidism were told apart by a 13 V-J model. Among clonotypes expanded in thyroid above 0.001, most were also found in blood.

The V gene's germline CDR1 is SGHAT and CDR2 FQNNGV. Trimming removed 1 base from V and 7 bases from J, with 7 bases in between. This CDR3 region has 13 residues. RNA transcripts were the template for amplifying TCR beta CDR3 regions. The HTBI set primed first-round TCR CDR3 RT-PCR. TCRdb recomputed calls from the multiplex PCR reads with MiXCR, one row per CDR3 protein. Seen here are roughly 500,000 distinct CDR3 sequences, over 35% observed once, and the top ten hold roughly 45%. The chain links TRBV11-2 to TRBJ2-2, with D uncertain. The sequenced sample was peripheral blood or thyroid tissue (not recorded which). The origin of this receptor is an adult woman with Graves' disease, either hyperthyroidism or ophthalmopathy (not recorded which). The CDR3 loop is CASSLVGSGELFF. As DNA, the CDR3 is TGTGCCAGCAGCTTAGTCGGTAGCGGGGAGCTGTTTTTT.